This T cell receptor beta chain derives from a study of control samples from healthy donors and cancer patients. The CDR3 extends over 16 amino acids. After removal of 2 bases from V and 4 bases from J, the junction contained 8 bases not matched to a gene. Germline V gene sequence: CDR1 MNHEY, CDR2 SVGEGT. This clone was found once. TCRdb's table, derived via immunoSEQ multiplex PCR, lists solely in-frame clones and lacks some. The sample includes around 110,000 clones, 88% of them seen just once. The material sequenced was blood. The TCR originated in a woman in her seventies in good health. The V gene is TRBV6-2 or TRBV6-3, the J gene TRBJ2-5, with TRBD2 matching 9 bases. CDR3: CASSYGEAGGRETQYF. CDR3 coding DNA: TGTGCCAGCAGTTACGGGGAAGCGGGGGGCCGAGAGACCCAGTACTTC.